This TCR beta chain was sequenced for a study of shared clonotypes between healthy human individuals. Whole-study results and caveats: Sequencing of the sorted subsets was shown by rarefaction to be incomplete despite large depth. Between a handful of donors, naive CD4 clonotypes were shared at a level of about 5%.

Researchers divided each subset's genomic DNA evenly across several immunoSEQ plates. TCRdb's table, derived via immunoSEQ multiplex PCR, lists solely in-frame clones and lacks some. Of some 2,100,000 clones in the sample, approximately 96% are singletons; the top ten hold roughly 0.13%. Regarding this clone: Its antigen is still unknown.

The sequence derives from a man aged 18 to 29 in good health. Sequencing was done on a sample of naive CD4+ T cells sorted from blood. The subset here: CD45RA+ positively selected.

The CDR3 bases are TGTGCCAGCATCTCCTGGGACAGGCCGACCGGTGGCTACACCTTC. Amino acid sequence: CASISWDRPTGGYTF. This chain connects TRBV28 to TRBJ1-2; TRBD1 agrees at 8 bases. The length of the CDR3 is 15 residues. V lost 7 bases and J lost 7; bases outside the gene matches: 14. CDR1 is MDHEN and CDR2 is SYDVKM in the germline V gene.